The present T cell receptor beta chain was sequenced within a study of technical replicates of blood from a few donors. Produced via immunoSEQ multiplex PCR; TCRdb's table is partial and in-frame only. The sample lists fewer than 110,000 clones; nearly 96% were seen once. The germline CDR1 and CDR2 sequences are SGHTA and FQGNSA. With 6 bases clipped from V and 7 bases from J, the junction kept 4 bases outside the gene matches. The CDR3 is 14 amino acids. This chain links TRBV7-2 with TRBJ1-6, with TRBD1 identical over 9 bases. This TCR was recovered from a human donor in good health. Sequenced input: T cells isolated from PBMCs. The CDR3, as DNA: TGTGCCAGCAGAAAGACAGGGGGGAATTCACCCCTCCACTTT. It specifies CASRKTGGNSPLHF. The full variable domain, completed using reference TRBV7-2 and TRBJ1-6, is GAGVSQSPSNKVTEKGKDVELRCDPISGHTALYWYRQSLGQGLEFLIYFQGNSAPDKSGLPSDRFSAERTGGSVSTLTIQRTQQEDSAVYLCASRKTGGNSPLHFGNGTRLTVT.